The text below deals with one T cell receptor (beta chain). Its target is not known. Here immunoSEQ multiplex PCR was the method, and the copy in TCRdb shows in-frame clones only, minus some. The sample includes about 88,000 clones, approximately 94% of them seen just once. The data belong to a study of graft-versus-host responses after intestinal transplantation. About the research overall: Every recipient underwent anti-thymocyte globulin induction, then tacrolimus and steroids for three to four years.

V lost 4 bases and J lost 8; bases outside the gene matches: 5. The CDR3 covers 14 residues. Germline values: CDR1 SGHDN, CDR2 FVKESK. The chain is built from TRBV14 and TRBJ1-6; 7 bases line up with TRBD1. This material consisted of unstimulated CD4+ T cells sorted from spleen or lymph node cells, taken before transplant. This TCR derives from a human donor who was the organ donor for an intestinal transplant. CDR3 nucleotide sequence: TGTGCCAGCAGCCTAGGGACAGAGGATTCACCCCTCCACTTT. It codes for CASSLGTEDSPLHF.